These 2 T cell receptor beta chains originate from one sample sequenced in a study of T-cell memory formation after mild COVID-19. TCRdb independently ran MiXCR on the 5' RACE reads; one entry per CDR3 protein. The data hold fewer than 550,000 distinct CDR3 sequences, with about 20% observed a single time. The sample was PBMCs or a T cell subset sorted from them (not recorded which). The receptors were sampled from an adult woman who had mild COVID-19 (a few samples of this study predate the infection). Cell type and time point are not known.

For the CDR3, the DNA is TGCGCCAGCAGCCCCCTAGACAGGGTTGAAAAACTGTTTTTT. It codes for CASSPLDRVEKLFF. The chain uses TRBV5-1 and TRBJ1-4; 7 bases map to TRBD1. V shed 4 bases, J shed 7 bases, and the junction held 7 bases outside the gene matches. CDR3 length: 14 amino acids. Germline V gene lookup returns CDR1 SGHRS and CDR2 YFSETQ.

The chain couples TRBV19 to TRBJ1-6; 7 bases map to TRBD1. V was clipped by 6 bases and J by 8 bases; unmatched bases: 16. The germline V gene encodes CDR1 LNHDA and CDR2 SQIVND (reference sequence). The CDR3 has 17 residues. CDR3 nucleotides: TGTGCCAGTAGCGGATCACGAAACAGACAGGGCCATTCACCCCTCCACTTT. This translates into CASSGSRNRQGHSPLHF.